This TCR beta chain was identified during a study of cytomegalovirus exposure and HLA in healthy donors. PCR primers comprised 60 Vbeta and 13 Jbeta primers. Clones were sequenced by immunoSEQ multiplex PCR, and TCRdb holds only the in-frame ones, with some missing. This sample yields just over 200,000 clones, of which approximately 79% are seen a single time; 1.7% belongs to the top ten. The germline CDR1 and CDR2 sequences are SEHNR and FQNEAQ (reference sequence). Unmatched junction bases numbered 6, after V lost 6 bases and J lost 4 bases. The CDR3 has 15 residues. The chain employs TRBV7-9 and TRBJ2-7; TRBD2 aligns across 13 bases. Specimen: PBMCs. The sequence was obtained from a man aged 50 to 60 in good health and CMV-seronegative. Here the CDR3 DNA reads TGTGCCAGCAGTTCCGGACTAGCGGGAGTTTACGAGCAGTACTTC. Translation gives CASSSGLAGVYEQYF. Full variable domain (rest looked up from reference TRBV7-9 and TRBJ2-7): DTGVSQNPRHKITKRGQNVTFRCDPISEHNRLYWYRQTLGQGPEFLTYFQNEAQLEKSRLLSDRFSAERPKGSFSTLEIQRTEQGDSAMYLCASSSGLAGVYEQYFGPGTRLTVT.